Sequencing of this T cell receptor beta chain was carried out in a study of blood T cell repertoires in COVID-19. For the study at large: Spain, Italy and the United States supplied samples that represented acute and convalescent COVID-19.

V lost 2 bases and J lost 1, with 9 bases in between. Germline CDR1 is KGHSH and CDR2 is LQKENI. This CDR3 comprises 15 residues. Profiled with immunoSEQ multiplex PCR; TCRdb holds only in-frame clones, not every one. The repertoire holds about 140,000 clones, with roughly 89% as singletons. The V and J genes are TRBV18 and TRBJ1-5; a possible D gene is TRBD1 (6 bases). Sequenced input: peripheral blood. The receptor comes from a human donor in a cohort sampled during active COVID-19. CDR3 amino acids: CASSPAGASNQPQHF. Here the CDR3 DNA reads TGTGCCAGCTCACCAGCAGGGGCGAGCAATCAGCCCCAGCATTTT. The whole variable domain, remainder taken from reference TRBV18 and TRBJ1-5, is NAGVMQNPRHLVRRRGQEARLRCSPMKGHSHVYWYRQLPEEGLKFMVYLQKENIIDESGMPKERFSAEFPKEGPSILRIQQVVRGDSAAYFCASSPAGASNQPQHFGDGTRLSIL.